What follows are 2 T cell receptor beta chains derived from one specimen sequenced in a study of T cell repertoires in cytomegalovirus infection. TCRdb recomputed calls from the reads with MiXCR, one row per CDR3 protein. The sample holds hundreds of thousands of distinct CDR3 sequences, roughly 46% seen once. For these TCRs, the target antigens are not known. Sample: cultured PBMCs, taken from culture after CMV antigen stimulation. The receptors stem from a human donor in good health (CMV status not recorded). Some clones in this sample may be carry-over from other donors' samples.

This clonotype occurred a few times. The chain carries TRBV12-3 or TRBV12-4 and TRBJ1-3, with 11 bases identical to TRBD1. The ends lost 2 bases at V and 4 bases at J; junction bases unmatched: 4. This CDR3 is built from 16 residues. The CDR3 DNA reads as TGTGCCAGCAGTTTAACGGACAGGGGGCAAGGAAACACCATATATTTT. It is translated as CASSLTDRGQGNTIYF.

The sample holds a few counts of this clonotype. V is TRBV6-2 or TRBV6-3 and J is TRBJ1-1, with D unclear. This CDR3 comprises 14 residues. Germline lookup yields CDR1 MNHEY and CDR2 SVGEGT. Trimming took 5 bases from V and 4 from J, leaving 14 bases between them. This CDR3 is CASSLRTSSTEAFF. The CDR3 region has the DNA TGTGCCAGCAGTCTCCGAACGTCCAGCACTGAAGCTTTCTTT.